Listed below are T cell receptor beta chains from one sample, sequenced in a study of cytomegalovirus exposure and HLA in healthy donors. TCRdb keeps only in-frame clones here, not all; method: immunoSEQ multiplex PCR. Of about 120,000 clones in the sample, about 75% were seen once. The specimen sequenced was PBMCs. Source of these receptors: a man between 60 and 75 years old in good health and CMV-seropositive. Each CDR3 is given with its conserved first and last residue.

J gene | V gene | CDR3 protein
TRBJ2-7 | TRBV11-2 | CASSFHRSEQYF
TRBJ1-1 | TRBV19 | CASSPDRQRNTEAFF
TRBJ1-4 | TRBV7-9 | CASSPPTVRKLFF
TRBJ1-3 | TRBV5-1 | CASSLEPYSSGNTIYF
TRBJ2-7 | TRBV27 | CASSLLGANEQYF
TRBJ1-2 | TRBV5-1 | CASSVAGQNYGYTF
TRBJ2-2 | TRBV15 | CATSGQGAGELFF
TRBJ2-7 | TRBV5-1 | CASTLDPGVDEQYF
TRBJ1-1 | TRBV5-1 | CASSQSGGLNTEAFF
TRBJ2-7 | TRBV15 | CATSRPPGLASSYEQYF
TRBJ1-1 | TRBV5-1 | CASSSLTDTEAFF
TRBJ2-3 | TRBV2 | CASRPDRVQSDTQYF
TRBJ2-3 | TRBV5-1 | CASSPTGVPSTDTQYF
TRBJ1-1 | TRBV7-6 | CASSSQGPTEAFF
TRBJ2-7 | TRBV6-5 | CASSKQGRDEQYF
TRBJ1-2 | TRBV27 | CASNPGSPGNYGYTF
TRBJ1-2 | TRBV7-6 | CASSLEGDYGYTF
TRBJ2-7 | TRBV2 | CASSDWRPGTRQYF
TRBJ2-7 | TRBV19 | CASSIGSASGFSYEQYF
TRBJ1-2 | TRBV5-1 | CASSSSGKGLYGYTF
TRBJ1-6 | TRBV11-2 | CASSPRTGQSPLHF
TRBJ2-1 | TRBV5-6 | CASSPWTSGRFHEQFF
TRBJ2-7 | TRBV27 | CASSPGGGMGREQYF
TRBJ1-2 | TRBV2 | CASSEAAPSNYGYTF
TRBJ2-3 | TRBV19 | CASSPLQGWATDTQYF
TRBJ2-2 | TRBV5-5 | CASSFRGATGELFF
TRBJ1-5 | TRBV5-1 | CASSLDSFSNQPQHF
TRBJ1-5 | TRBV7-3 | CASTQTGSNQPQHF
TRBJ2-2 | TRBV9 | CASSVRDSKGYGGELFF
TRBJ1-5 | TRBV28 | CASGRGQGAFNQPQHF
TRBJ2-3 | TRBV9 | CASSERGVPTDTQYF
TRBJ2-7 | TRBV29-1 | CSVEGLADTYEQYF
TRBJ2-5 | TRBV13 | CASSLLAGEGQETQYF
TRBJ2-3 | TRBV11-2 | CASSRMGASGGASTDTQYF
TRBJ2-4 | TRBV5-6 | CASSSQGIAKNIQYF
TRBJ1-1 | TRBV7-9 | CAGQGAVTEAFF
TRBJ2-7 | TRBV7-3 | CASSSPGRILAGGGPYEQYF
TRBJ1-1 | TRBV19 | CASTGGHTEAFF
TRBJ1-6 | TRBV6-1 | CAERGQGFLSPLHF
TRBJ1-2 | TRBV7-2 | CASSRSRDNLGGGYTF